This is a list of T cell receptor beta chains from one sample in a study of cytomegalovirus exposure and HLA in healthy donors. Produced via immunoSEQ multiplex PCR; TCRdb's table is partial and in-frame only. The table includes about 270,000 clones, roughly 85% detected once. The sequencing sample was made of PBMCs. The receptors originated from a woman under 30 in good health and CMV-seronegative. Both conserved end residues are part of each CDR3. A D gene is named only where the DNA matches it firmly. Clone size is not always given. Where it is, it says once, few, many or a class for expanded clones.

V	D	size	J	DNA	CDR3
TRBV9	NA	NA	TRBJ1-5	TGTGCCAGCAGCGTCGGGACACAAGAGGTGCCCCAGCATTTT	CASSVGTQEVPQHF
TRBV6-1	TRBD1	NA	TRBJ1-1	TGTGCCAGCAGTGAATTCCAGGGGGCGAAGGCTTTCTTT	CASSEFQGAKAFF
TRBV9	NA	many	TRBJ2-4	TGTGCCAGCAGCCCAACCCTAGGGCAGGGCGACGGAAACATTCAGTACTTC	CASSPTLGQGDGNIQYF
TRBV5-1	NA	NA	TRBJ2-6	TGCGCCAGCAGCTTTACCCCTCAGGGTGCTGGGGCCAACGTCCTGACTTTC	CASSFTPQGAGANVLTF
TRBV27	NA	NA	TRBJ2-1	TGTGCCAGCAACTCACAGGCCTACAATGAGCAGTTCTTC	CASNSQAYNEQFF
TRBV4-1	TRBD2	NA	TRBJ2-1	TGCGCCAGCAGCCAACCGACTAGCGGGAGACACGGGGAGCAGTTCTTC	CASSQPTSGRHGEQFF
TRBV25-1	NA	NA	TRBJ2-7	TGTGCCAGCAGTGATCCAGCCGGAGAGGTCTACGAGCAGTACTTC	CASSDPAGEVYEQYF
TRBV18	TRBD1	few	TRBJ1-6	TGTGCCAGCTCGCAGACCGGGACAGGGGTTAATTCACCCCTCCACTTT	CASSQTGTGVNSPLHF
TRBV11-2	TRBD2	NA	TRBJ2-3	TGTGCCAGCAGCTTCACTAGCGGTATGACAGATACGCAGTATTTT	CASSFTSGMTDTQYF
TRBV5-1	NA	few	TRBJ1-2	TGCGCCAGCAGCTCCCGGGAGCTGGGGGATCAGTTGGATGGCTACACCTTC	CASSSRELGDQLDGYTF
TRBV7-6	NA	once	TRBJ2-7	TGTGCCAGCAGCCAGACAGTCTACGAGCAGTACTTC	CASSQTVYEQYF
TRBV28	NA	NA	TRBJ1-2	TGTGCCAGCAGTTCCCCAGGTTATGGCTACACCTTC	CASSSPGYGYTF
TRBV5-1	NA	NA	TRBJ1-1	TGCGCCAGCAGCTTGGTTGGGGGGGCGAGTACTGAAGCTTTCTTT	CASSLVGGASTEAFF
TRBV7-3	NA	NA	TRBJ1-1	TGTGCCACCGACGGGGAGATTGGCACTGAAGCTTTCTTT	CATDGEIGTEAFF
TRBV6-4	NA	NA	TRBJ2-7	TGTGCCAGCAGTAAACGGGAGAACGACGAGCAGTACTTC	CASSKRENDEQYF
TRBV7-9	TRBD2	once	TRBJ2-7	TGTGCCAGCAGCGCTAGCGGGAGCTCCTACGAGCAGTACTTC	CASSASGSSYEQYF
TRBV7-9	NA	NA	TRBJ2-7	TGTGCCAGCAGTACCGCGTATGGCGGAGCCTACGAGCAGTACTTC	CASSTAYGGAYEQYF
TRBV7-8	TRBD2	few	TRBJ2-7	TGTGCCAGCAGGATAATAGCGGGAGCCCACGAGCAGTACTTC	CASRIIAGAHEQYF
TRBV5-1	NA	few	TRBJ2-7	TGCGCCAGCAGCTTGGTGCAGGGTGGGTCCTACGAGCAGTACTTC	CASSLVQGGSYEQYF
TRBV10-1	NA	few	TRBJ1-5	TGCGCCAGCAGTGAGTCGGTGGGCGCCAAATTGCATTTT	CASSESVGAKLHF
TRBV27	NA	NA	TRBJ2-5	TGTGCCAGCAGTTTAGAACAGGGAAGGAGAGAGACCCAGTACTTC	CASSLEQGRRETQYF
TRBV30	NA	NA	TRBJ1-1	TGTGCCTGGAACAGGCAAATGAACACTGAAGCTTTCTTT	CAWNRQMNTEAFF
TRBV5-4	NA	NA	TRBJ2-7	TGTGCCAGCAGCTTGGAGGTCAGGGATAGCCTCCGTTACTTC	CASSLEVRDSLRYF
TRBV28	NA	NA	TRBJ2-7	TGTGCCAGCAGTTACCCCCGCGAAGGGGCCTACGAGCAGTACTTC	CASSYPREGAYEQYF
TRBV12-2	NA	few	TRBJ1-1	TGTGCAACCCGGATACAAAGGACGACGTGGGGTGGACAAGGGAACACTGAAGCTTTCTTT	CATRIQRTTWGGQGNTEAFF
TRBV5-1	TRBD2	NA	TRBJ2-3	TGCGCCAGCCACCGAGTCGGACTAGCGGAGATCACAGATACGCAGTATTTT	CASHRVGLAEITDTQYF
TRBV25-1	NA	once	TRBJ1-1	TGTGCCAGCAGAACAGGGACGGGGACTGAAGCTTTCTTT	CASRTGTGTEAFF
TRBV30	TRBD1	NA	TRBJ2-5	TGTGCCTGGAGCTTACAGGGGCAAGAGACCCAGTACTTC	CAWSLQGQETQYF
TRBV7-8	NA	NA	TRBJ1-5	TGTGCCAGCAGCTCGCGGACAGGCAATCAGCCCCAGCATTTT	CASSSRTGNQPQHF
TRBV5-6	TRBD2	once	TRBJ2-3	TGTGCCAGCAGCTCGGGACTAGCGGGGGAATCAGATACGCAGTATTTT	CASSSGLAGESDTQYF
TRBV30	NA	NA	TRBJ1-2	TGTGCCTGGAGTGATGAGAGGGAAGGCTACACCTTC	CAWSDEREGYTF
TRBV15	NA	NA	TRBJ1-2	TGTGCCACCAGCACGACAGGCTATGGCTACACCTTC	CATSTTGYGYTF
TRBV27	TRBD1	NA	TRBJ1-4	TGTGCCAGCAGACCCCGGGACAGGGGGTGGACTAATGAAAAACTGTTTTTT	CASRPRDRGWTNEKLFF
TRBV13	TRBD1	NA	TRBJ1-2	TGTGCCAGCAGCTTAACATTTCCGGGACAGGGTACCGCTAACTATGGCTACACCTTC	CASSLTFPGQGTANYGYTF
TRBV14	NA	NA	TRBJ2-7	TGTGCCAGCAGCCAAGAGCTTTGGGGCAGCTACGAGCAGTACTTC	CASSQELWGSYEQYF
TRBV30	NA	NA	TRBJ2-1	TGTGCCTGGATGGGGCATCTGAGCTCCTACAATGAGCAGTTCTTC	CAWMGHLSSYNEQFF
TRBV28	NA	NA	TRBJ2-3	TGTGCCAGCACCCCCTTGGCCGAAGATACGCAGTATTTT	CASTPLAEDTQYF
TRBV7-3	TRBD2	NA	TRBJ2-2	TGTGCCAGCAGCCCCGGAGCGGGGGGCACCGGGGAGCTGTTTTTT	CASSPGAGGTGELFF
TRBV5-1	TRBD1	NA	TRBJ1-1	TGCGCCAGCAGCGAAAGACAGGGTCCGCCCGTGAACACTGAAGCTTTCTTT	CASSERQGPPVNTEAFF
TRBV4-1	NA	NA	TRBJ1-4	TGCGCCAGCAGCCCTCAGGGACTAGTCGGGGAAAAACTGTTTTTT	CASSPQGLVGEKLFF
TRBV5-1	TRBD2	NA	TRBJ2-4	TGCGCCAGCAGCCAGACTAGCGGGGGAGCCAAAAACATTCAGTACTTC	CASSQTSGGAKNIQYF
TRBV5-1	NA	NA	TRBJ1-1	TGCGCCAGCAGCATGGACAGTTTCAACACTGAAGCTTTCTTT	CASSMDSFNTEAFF
TRBV6-1	NA	NA	TRBJ2-7	TGTGCCAGCAGTGAAGCGGCGGGCTCCTACGAGCAGTACTTC	CASSEAAGSYEQYF
TRBV27	NA	few	TRBJ2-5	TGTGCCAGCAGGGGCCTCCAAGAGACCCAGTACTTC	CASRGLQETQYF
TRBV6-1	NA	NA	TRBJ2-3	TGTGCCAGCAGCCGCCTCGGTAAGAATACGCAGTATTTT	CASSRLGKNTQYF
TRBV10-3	TRBD2	NA	TRBJ2-7	TGTGCCATCAGGCAGCGGGAGAAGGACGAGCAGTACTTC	CAIRQREKDEQYF
TRBV7-2	TRBD1	NA	TRBJ2-4	TGTGCCAGCAGCCCGGACAGGGGGGCCAAAAACATTCAGTACTTC	CASSPDRGAKNIQYF
TRBV2	TRBD1	NA	TRBJ1-4	TGTGCCAGCAGTGACGGGACAGGGAATGAAAAACTGTTTTTT	CASSDGTGNEKLFF
TRBV9	NA	NA	TRBJ2-7	TGTGCCAGCAGCGGGGCGTTAGAGACCTACGAGCAGTACTTC	CASSGALETYEQYF
TRBV29-1	NA	NA	TRBJ1-1	TGCAGCGTTTTTTATGACACTGAAGCTTTCTTT	CSVFYDTEAFF
TRBV18	TRBD1	once	TRBJ1-2	TGTGCCAGCTCGTCTCAGGGGGCCGGCTACACCTTC	CASSSQGAGYTF
TRBV19	TRBD1	NA	TRBJ1-5	TGTGCCAGTAGTACCCGACAGGGAAATCAGCCCCAGCATTTT	CASSTRQGNQPQHF
TRBV29-1	NA	once	TRBJ1-2	TGCAGCGTTGAAGCCCGGACAGCTAACTATGGCTACACCTTC	CSVEARTANYGYTF
TRBV4-2	TRBD2	NA	TRBJ2-3	TGTGCCAGCAGCTTACTTGAGCGGGAGGAAGCAGATACGCAGTATTTT	CASSLLEREEADTQYF
TRBV27	NA	NA	TRBJ1-5	TGTGCCAGCAGTTTAAACAGGGTCAATCAGCCCCAGCATTTT	CASSLNRVNQPQHF